The source of this TCR beta chain is a study of T cells in women clearing cervical HPV infection (dated by TCRdb to 2016 to 2018). Background on the whole study: Cases were some 24 women with histologically confirmed HPV16-related CIN3 or worse, including a couple of invasive cancers. Controls were 25 women whose single incident HPV16 infection cleared within 12 months without precancer or cancer developing. Blood from cases was collected at the visit at which the lesion was first identified, whereas blood from controls was collected once infection was no longer detected. For cases, the median interval between lesion detection and blood sampling was about 160 days, with an interquartile range of roughly 80 to 230 days. Since only a few of the women had HLA typing available, the possibility that HLA type was acting as a confounder could not be ruled out. The exploratory proof-of-principle case-control study was nested within the Guanacaste HPV Natural History Study in Costa Rica and compared TCR repertoires across cervical HPV16 outcomes. Cases and controls were matched on year of sample collection and on age within five years. Median age was about 30 years in cases versus roughly 40 in controls, and baseline characteristics did not differ significantly. In the parent cohort, more than 8,500 women aged 18 or older were enrolled in Guanacaste, Costa Rica, during about 1993 to 1995 and then followed for less than nine years. Five blinded duplicates per group were added as quality controls, so that approximately 60 samples were obtained: around 50 participants and 10 replicates. The research as a whole found: TCR repertoire richness was significantly higher in CIN3+ cases than in controls across sequencing depths, while evenness did not differ. By combining richness with V gene abundances, random forest classifiers separated cases from controls with an estimated AUC of about 0.86. Because T-cell numbers per sample were unknown, differences in richness could reflect varying T-cell content rather than repertoire biology. Cases had lower TRBV6-7 relative abundance than controls (0.11% versus 0.16%; Bonferroni P = 0.0008). Because of the cross-sectional design, the study could not determine whether the associations came before infection or resulted from infection, and neither effector/memory subsets nor HPV-specific T cells were isolated.

With respect to this clone: Its antigen specificity is not known. The read ends 3 residues early relative to the CDR3; the germline J gene fills the gap.

For CDR1 and CDR2, the germline V gene lists KGHSH and LQKENI. Trimming accounts for 1 base at V and 6 bases at J, while the number of junction bases matched to no gene is 7. Taken from cysteine to phenylalanine, the CDR3 has 17 residues. The CDR3 was read in part: 42 bases, with the frame set at base 1. TCR beta CDR3 regions were amplified by multiplex PCR using the immunoSEQ assay from an average of 1200 ng genomic DNA per sample. Primer bias was corrected in the assay by using a complete synthetic TCR repertoire to establish an amplification baseline. The amplicons were sequenced using the Illumina platform. Per the authors' processing: Sequences were error-corrected by clustering with frequency ratios and a modified nearest-neighbor algorithm and were then analyzed in the immunoSEQ Analyzer with IMGT gene definitions. TCR richness and evenness were averaged over 20 rarefaction repeats at each rarefaction depth, excluding samples with fewer sequences than the depth. V, D and J gene relative abundances were compared between groups with Wilcoxon rank sum tests, applying FDR correction. In the blinded duplicates, the intraclass correlation was approximately 96% for TCR richness and averaged about 76% across around 70 gene segments. The table was pulled from immuneACCESS by TCRdb, which kept in-frame rearrangements only. Such tables lose some clones; where checked, under half of the loss comes from unresolved V genes, and the rest has no known cause. The V and J calls and the clone size are those of that table, but D and trimming were determined from the DNA. This sample's clone table shows 20,000 to 25,000 clones. The ten largest clones take up around 5.5% of the sample.

Every participant had a single incident cervical HPV16 infection, and women with prevalent HPV16 infections were excluded. Cervical HPV DNA was detected by MY09/MY11 PCR and genotyped by dot-blot hybridization. Around 15 mL of heparinized blood were centrifuged, and the buffy coat was aliquoted, frozen at -30°C, then stored at -80°C. Genomic DNA was extracted from buffy coat specimens using QIAGEN kits. The sequence was collected from a woman between 18 and 70 years old with a cervical HPV16 infection that either progressed to CIN3+ or cleared (not recorded which). The specimen sequenced was blood buffy coat. Rearrangement joined TRBV18 to TRBJ2-2; the central 11 bases match TRBD1. The encoded CDR3 is CASSPLPGQGAAGELFF. CDR3 DNA (partial): TGTGCCAGCTCACCACTCCCCGGACAGGGGGCCGCCGGGGAG. The CDR3 plus the reference TRBV18 and TRBJ2-2 genes for the other parts give the full variable domain: NAGVMQNPRHLVRRRGQEARLRCSPMKGHSHVYWYRQLPEEGLKFMVYLQKENIIDESGMPKERFSAEFPKEGPSILRIQQVVRGDSAAYFCASSPLPGQGAAGELFFGEGSRLTVL.